Below, one T cell receptor beta chain is given with its context. The record originates from a study of blood T cell repertoires in COVID-19. CDR1 is SSHAT and CDR2 is FNYEAQ in the germline V gene (reference sequence). The CDR3 runs to 15 residues. V lost 2 bases to trimming and J lost 4 bases, with 12 bases between them. Per the original data handling: Reference gene primer amplification in the assay estimated nucleated cell counts. Data came from immunoSEQ multiplex PCR; TCRdb stores just in-frame clones and leaves some out. V and J calls and clone size come straight from that table; D and trimming were deduced from the DNA. The sample has about 50,000 clones, roughly 90% seen once.

Sequencing was done on a sample of peripheral blood. V gene TRBV7-7 combines with J gene TRBJ2-1; D is perhaps TRBD1 (7 bases). The receptor was derived from a human donor in a cohort sampled during active COVID-19. The chain's CDR3 is CASSLSGGSYNEQFF. In DNA form, the CDR3 reads TGTGCCAGCAGCTTATCAGGGGGGTCTTACAATGAGCAGTTCTTC.